The source of this T cell receptor beta chain is a study of PD-L1 blockade in urothelial cancer. The overall study: Male sex and bladder-origin urothelial cancer characterized about 85% of the 29 patients. Researchers found blood samples held a median of about 130,000 T cells.

The CDR3 extends over 15 amino acids. Trimming cost V 7 bases and J 0 bases, with 13 bases left between them. Germline CDR1 reads LNHDA; CDR2 reads SQIVND (reference sequence). Time point of the sample: pretreatment peripheral blood. The cohort comprised individuals with locally advanced or metastatic urothelial carcinoma. Comments on this clone: Antigen unknown.

Study results and limitations: Durable-benefit patients showed greater tumor-associated blood clone expansion at 3 weeks.

Sequenced by immunoSEQ multiplex PCR; TCRdb stores in-frame clones only, minus some. The table records roughly 120,000 clones, about four fifths of them present only once. The rearrangement uses TRBV19 and TRBJ1-5; D might be TRBD1 (6 bases). Sequenced material: PBMCs, taken around atezolizumab (anti-PD-L1) treatment. The origin of this receptor is a man aged 45-65 years with urothelial cancer. The CDR3 region has the DNA TGTGCCAGTATGGGGGTGGGGGCTAGCAATCAGCCCCAGCATTTT. This gives the protein CASMGVGASNQPQHF.